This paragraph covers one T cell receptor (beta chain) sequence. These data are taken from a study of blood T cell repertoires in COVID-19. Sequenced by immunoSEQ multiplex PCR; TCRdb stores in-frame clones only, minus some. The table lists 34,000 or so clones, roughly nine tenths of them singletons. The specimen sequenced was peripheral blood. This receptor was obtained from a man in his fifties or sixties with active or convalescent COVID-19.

CDR3 residues: CASSYYGPGQETQYF. DNA for the CDR3: TGTGCCAGCAGTTACTACGGTCCGGGTCAAGAGACCCAGTACTTC. The V gene is TRBV6-5, the J gene TRBJ2-5; D remains unclear. The V end was cut by 1 base, the J end by 2 bases, with 11 bases between. Germline CDR1 reads MNHEY; CDR2 reads SVGAGI. CDR3 size: 15 residues.